This T cell receptor beta chain was recovered during a study of OX40 agonist ivuxolimab in advanced cancers. Turning to this clone: The antigen remains unidentified.

Repertoires were generated with immunoSEQ multiplex PCR, while TCRdb's copy carries only in-frame clones and drops some. The data show 60,000 to 80,000 clones, 84% seen once. This CDR3 is 13 amino acids long. V lost 7 bases and J lost 3; bases outside the gene matches: 6. Germline V gives CDR1 MNHEY, CDR2 SVGAGI. General study points: On average, CD8+ T cells had more expanded clones than CD4+. The study observed clonal expansion of CD4+ and CD8+ blood T cells by week 6 at 0.1 to 3.0 mg/kg.

Patients were ineligible given autoimmune disease history or systemic immunosuppression. The starting material was CD4+ or CD8+ T cells sorted from blood, obtained in a trial of the OX40 agonist ivuxolimab. V and J are TRBV6-5 and TRBJ2-7; 7 bases line up with TRBD1. This TCR came from an adult with an advanced solid tumor such as melanoma, head and neck, liver or kidney cancer. CDR3 DNA: TGTGCCAGCAACCCGGACAGGAACTACGAGCAGTACTTC. Amino acid sequence: CASNPDRNYEQYF.